These 18 T cell receptor beta chains share one sample of origin, sequenced in a study of beta chain features in type 1 diabetes. As every portion of the isolated RNA was reverse transcribed, the sequencing read expressed TCRB transcripts. Repertoires were generated with immunoSEQ multiplex PCR, while TCRdb's copy carries only in-frame clones and drops some. The table lists under 300,000 clones, about 30% of them singletons. The material sequenced was central memory CD4+ T cells from blood. These receptor sequences come from a man in his thirties or forties in good health.

The chain has TRBV5-6 and TRBJ2-5, with a possible D match to TRBD2 (6 bases). V lost 2 bases and J lost 1, with 9 bases in between. Germline values: CDR1 SGHDT, CDR2 YYEEEE. The CDR3 is made up of 14 amino acids. In nucleotides, the CDR3 is TGTGCCAGCAGCTTTGGGACTCTCCAAGAGACCCAGTACTTC. Translating it yields CASSFGTLQETQYF.

The V and J genes are TRBV27 and TRBJ2-6, with unresolved D. The CDR3 is 14 residues long. V shed 4 bases and J shed 0 bases, with 4 bases lying between them. In germline, CDR1 is MNHEY, CDR2 SMNVEV (reference sequence). CDR3 loop: CASSYRSGANVLTF. CDR3 DNA: TGTGCCAGCAGTTATCGCTCTGGGGCCAACGTCCTGACTTTC.

This clone was detected many times. The same CDR3 can be traced to other DNA sequences in this sample. This rearrangement joins TRBV5-1 to TRBJ2-1; no clear D. V dropped 0 bases and J dropped 2 bases, with 6 bases sitting between them. The CDR3 runs to 14 residues. Germline V lookup: CDR1 SGHRS, CDR2 YFSETQ. Here the CDR3 DNA reads TGCGCCAGCAGCTTGGGTGATCCCTACAATGAGCAGTTCTTC. This translates into CASSLGDPYNEQFF.

In its sample, this clone was seen a few times. The CDR3 is CASKVHTTGELFF. The CDR3 DNA sequence: TGTGCCAGCAAGGTGCACACCACCGGGGAGCTGTTTTTT. This chain connects TRBV6-1 to TRBJ2-2; D remains ambiguous. The germline V gene encodes CDR1 MNHNS and CDR2 SASEGT. Between the trimmed V and J ends, which lost 7 bases and 4 bases, there was a span of 10 bases. There are 13 residues in the CDR3.

This clone has just a few counts. The chain joins TRBV5-6 to TRBJ2-5, with D maybe TRBD1 (6 bases). CDR3 length: 14 amino acids. Per the germline V gene, CDR1 is SGHDT and CDR2 is YYEEEE. Trimming shortened V by 0 bases and J by 4 bases, and 10 bases separated the two germline ends. This CDR3 is CASSLARGLETQYF. The DNA of the CDR3 is TGTGCCAGCAGCTTGGCGAGGGGGTTAGAGACCCAGTACTTC.

This clone appeared a few times. The rearrangement joins TRBV2 to TRBJ2-7; D not certain. The CDR3 sequence is 15 residues long. The germline V and J ends were trimmed by 1 base and 2 bases, with 12 bases remaining between them. Germline V lookup: CDR1 SNHLY, CDR2 FYNNEI. Here the CDR3 reads CASSEGMSLTYEQYF. Written as DNA, the CDR3 is TGTGCCAGCAGTGAAGGCATGTCGCTTACCTACGAGCAGTACTTC.

In this sample, this clone turned up a few times. The genes are TRBV9 and TRBJ2-1, with no clear D. The V gene lost 0 bases and the J gene lost 10 bases, with 5 bases spanning the gap. This CDR3 has 11 amino acids. The germline V gene has CDR1 SGDLS and CDR2 YYNGEE. CDR3 coding DNA: TGTGCCAGCAGCGTAGGGCTCGAGCAGTTCTTC. Amino acid sequence: CASSVGLEQFF. The entire variable domain, with the rest obtained from reference TRBV9 and TRBJ2-1, is as follows: DSGVTQTPKHLITATGQRVTLRCSPRSGDLSVYWYQQSLDQGLQFLIQYYNGEERAKGNILERFSAQQFPDLHSELNLSSLELGDSALYFCASSVGLEQFFGPGTRLTVL.

J is TRBJ2-1 and V is TRBV5-6; TRBD2 matches 7 bases. Germline CDR1 is SGHDT and CDR2 is YYEEEE. The V and J ends lost 2 bases and 0 bases, in that order; junction bases with no gene match: 8. The CDR3 covers 17 residues. CDR3 residues: CASSFFTSASSYNEQFF. In nucleotides, the CDR3 is TGTGCCAGCAGCTTTTTCACTAGCGCTAGCTCCTACAATGAGCAGTTCTTC. The full variable domain, with the rest looked up from reference TRBV5-6 and TRBJ2-1, is DAGVTQSPTHLIKTRGQQVTLRCSPKSGHDTVSWYQQALGQGPQFIFQYYEEEERQRGNFPDRFSGHQFPNYSSELNVNALLLGDSALYLCASSFFTSASSYNEQFFGPGTRLTVL.

V is TRBV27 and J is TRBJ2-1; no clear D gene. V was clipped by 5 bases and J by 5 bases, with 16 bases between them. This CDR3 is built from 15 residues. The germline V gene encodes CDR1 MNHEY and CDR2 SMNVEV (reference sequence). For the CDR3, the DNA is TGTGCCAGCAGTACCGGGCCCGGGTACGACAATGAGCAGTTCTTC. Protein product: CASSTGPGYDNEQFF.

This clone has a handful of counts. This chain joins TRBV2 and TRBJ1-1; 8 nucleotides match TRBD1. This CDR3 spans 14 amino acids. CDR1 is SNHLY and CDR2 is FYNNEI in the germline V gene. With 6 bases clipped from V and 4 bases from J, the junction kept 7 bases outside the gene matches. The CDR3 nucleotides read TGTGCCAGCAGGTTATTCGACAGGGGCACTGAAGCTTTCTTT. It translates to CASRLFDRGTEAFF.

This chain links TRBV29-1 with TRBJ2-7; D is undetermined. V lost 5 bases to trimming and J lost 2 bases, with 10 bases between them. The germline V gene encodes CDR1 SQVTM and CDR2 ANQGSEA. CDR3 length: 12 residues. The CDR3 sequence is CSVLNTAYEQYF. CDR3 DNA: TGCAGCGTTCTAAACACAGCCTACGAGCAGTACTTC.

This clone was detected only a few times. V usage is TRBV5-1 and J usage is TRBJ1-6, with a tentative D call TRBD1 (5 bases). Looked up from germline, CDR1 is SGHRS and CDR2 is YFSETQ. The germline V and J ends were trimmed by 8 bases and 6 bases, with 18 bases remaining between them. The CDR3 consists of 15 residues. DNA for the CDR3: TGCGCCAGTCAACAGGACCCAACACCTAATTCACCCCTCCACTTT. It encodes CASQQDPTPNSPLHF.

The chain is built from TRBV11-3 and TRBJ2-7, with 14 bases identical to TRBD2. V was pared by 3 bases and J by 6 bases, with 7 bases of the junction left unmatched. The V gene's germline CDR1 is SGHNT and CDR2 YENEEA. The CDR3 covers 16 residues. DNA for the CDR3: TGTGCCAGCAGCTTGACTAGCGGGAGGGCCTCCGGCGAGCAGTACTTC. Translation gives CASSLTSGRASGEQYF.

The V and J genes are TRBV2 and TRBJ2-3; possibly TRBD1 or TRBD2 for D (5 bases each). The CDR3 totals 14 residues. The ends were cut back, 5 bases at V and 5 bases at J, with 14 bases in the middle. Per germline, CDR1 SNHLY and CDR2 FYNNEI. DNA of the CDR3: TGTGCCAGCAGTAGGGGACGGCTATTAGATACGCAGTATTTT. It yields the protein CASSRGRLLDTQYF.

The rearrangement uses TRBV5-4 and TRBJ1-1; D is ambiguous. This CDR3 is built from 15 residues. Trimming pared 2 bases from V and 3 bases from J, leaving 14 bases between. Germline V CDR1 and CDR2: SGHNT, YYREEE (reference sequence). As DNA, the CDR3 is TGTGCCAGCAGCTTAAGAAGCTCTCTAGACACTGAAGCTTTCTTT. This sequence encodes CASSLRSSLDTEAFF.

This clone was seen ten or more times. The chain has TRBV15 and TRBJ2-7; D is unclear. The V end was cut by 0 bases, the J end by 2 bases, with 11 bases between. The CDR3 spans 15 residues. CDR1 and CDR2 from the germline V gene are LNHNV and YYDKDF (reference sequence). In DNA, the CDR3 is TGTGCCACCAGCAGAGAAACACCTGGAACCTACGAGCAGTACTTC. The encoded protein is CATSRETPGTYEQYF.

In this sample, this clone turned up many times. The chain employs TRBV7-9 and TRBJ1-1; D unclear. V shed 7 bases and J shed 3 bases, with 15 bases lying between them. Looked up from germline, CDR1 is SEHNR and CDR2 is FQNEAQ (reference sequence). This CDR3 contains 14 residues. CDR3 nucleotide sequence: TGTGCCAGCAATTCCCATTGGGGTGACACTGAAGCTTTCTTT. This sequence encodes CASNSHWGDTEAFF.

This clone has a single count. This same CDR3 is encoded by further DNA sequences in the sample. The chain uses TRBV9 and TRBJ2-5; the match to TRBD2 covers 15 bases. This CDR3 has 16 amino acids. Per the germline V gene, CDR1 is SGDLS and CDR2 is YYNGEE. With 2 bases clipped from V and 2 bases from J, the junction kept 1 base outside the gene matches. The CDR3 nucleotides are TGTGCCAGCAGCGTGGGGACTAGCGGGGGGCAAGAGACCCAGTACTTC. Its protein product is CASSVGTSGGQETQYF.